This TCR beta chain stems from a study of blood T cell repertoires in COVID-19. Profiled with immunoSEQ multiplex PCR; TCRdb holds only in-frame clones, not every one. Of tens of thousands of clones in the sample, approximately 86% were seen once. The CDR3 is 12 amino acids. Between the trimmed V and J ends, which lost 3 bases and 7 bases, there was a span of 8 bases. Germline V lookup: CDR1 KGHDR, CDR2 SFDVKD. This chain connects TRBV24-1 to TRBJ1-2; D might be TRBD1 (5 bases). Input material: peripheral blood. This TCR derives from a man aged 55 to 70 with active or convalescent COVID-19. In DNA form, the CDR3 reads TGTGCCACCAGTGATCCGGGGGGTGGCTACACCTTC. The encoded protein is CATSDPGGGYTF.